Following are 18 T cell receptor beta chains from one sample sequenced in a study of neurological immune-mediated disorders. TCRdb called the 5' RACE reads again in MiXCR, with one record for every CDR3 protein. The data show 71,000 or so distinct CDR3 sequences, about 5.5% seen once. The specimen sequenced was PBMCs. Receptors originate from a woman aged 30 to 39 with multiple sclerosis.

This clonotype was detected many times. The chain employs TRBV3-1 and TRBJ2-5; 9 bases map to TRBD1. The germline gives CDR1 LGHDT, CDR2 YNNKEL (reference sequence). The V gene end was trimmed by 4 bases and the J gene end by 4 bases; junction bases not matched to a gene: 13. The CDR3 totals 17 residues. The CDR3 nucleotides are TGTGCCAGCAGCCTCGGACAGGGGTTCACCTTCGGAGAGACCCAGTACTTC. Amino acids: CASSLGQGFTFGETQYF.

This clonotype was detected ten times or more. The genes are TRBV27 and TRBJ2-7; 9 bases are a match to TRBD1. CDR3 length: 18 residues. Unmatched junction bases numbered 21, after V lost 8 bases and J lost 4 bases. Germline V gene lookup returns CDR1 MNHEY and CDR2 SMNVEV (reference sequence). The CDR3 DNA is TGTGCCAGCCGAAACCGGGACAGGGTCCTACGGCCCCGGTACGAGCAGTACTTC. This gives the protein CASRNRDRVLRPRYEQYF.

This clonotype was picked up many times. The rearrangement uses TRBV20-1 and TRBJ1-1, with D hard to call. From germline, CDR1 is DFQATT and CDR2 SNEGSKA (reference sequence). Trimming stripped 3 bases from V and 0 bases from J, with 11 bases between. The CDR3 contains 14 residues. The CDR3 sequence is CSASPRSMNTEAFF. In nucleotides, the CDR3 is TGCAGTGCTAGCCCAAGATCTATGAACACTGAAGCTTTCTTT.

This rearrangement joins TRBV5-1 to TRBJ1-5; no firm D call. CDR1 SGHRS and CDR2 YFSETQ come from the germline V gene. CDR3 size: 14 residues. Deletions cut 2 bases from V and 3 bases from J, with 9 bases between. CDR3 protein: CASSLNGFNQPQHF. In DNA, the CDR3 is TGCGCCAGCAGCTTAAACGGATTCAATCAGCCCCAGCATTTT.

Only a few counts were recorded for this clonotype. It may be a read error: a sequence one base away is much more abundant. The V call is TRBV20-1, the J call TRBJ2-1; D remains ambiguous. The V end lost 7 bases, the J end lost 4 bases, and 14 bases lay between the germline ends. In germline, CDR1 is DFQATT, CDR2 SNEGSKA (reference sequence). The length of the CDR3 is 13 residues. As DNA, the CDR3 is TGCAGTGATAGTGGTTGGGAATACAATGAGCAGTTCTTC. Protein sequence: CSDSGWEYNEQFF.

This clonotype was counted ten times or more. The chain joins TRBV4-1 to TRBJ2-7, with 8 bases matching TRBD1. With V trimmed by 1 base and J by 4 bases, 6 bases remained unmatched. CDR3 length equals 15 residues. Per the germline V gene, CDR1 is MGHRA and CDR2 is YSYEKL. CDR3 protein: CASSQGWTGNYEQYF. The DNA for the CDR3 is TGCGCCAGCAGCCAAGGGTGGACAGGGAATTACGAGCAGTACTTC.

The sample holds a few counts of this clonotype. The chain carries TRBV5-1 and TRBJ2-3; 7 nucleotides line up with TRBD2. The ends lost 0 bases at V and 5 bases at J; junction bases unmatched: 6. The CDR3 totals 15 residues. The germline V gene has CDR1 SGHRS and CDR2 YFSETQ. This CDR3 reads CASSLDQGGRDTQYF. Here the CDR3 DNA reads TGCGCCAGCAGCTTGGACCAGGGAGGGAGAGATACGCAGTATTTT.

This clonotype was counted ten times or more. This rearrangement joins TRBV20-1 to TRBJ2-3, with a weak D call TRBD1 (6 bases). V shed 6 bases and J shed 1 base, with 20 bases lying between them. Germline V gene data show CDR1 as DFQATT and CDR2 as SNEGSKA (reference sequence). The CDR3 totals 16 residues. The CDR3 region is CSAVPGALVRTDTQYF. The CDR3 nucleotides read TGCAGTGCGGTCCCAGGGGCTCTCGTTCGCACAGATACGCAGTATTTT.

This clonotype was seen ten or more times. V is TRBV7-2 and J is TRBJ2-5; possible D gene TRBD1, 6 bases. The CDR3 covers 14 residues. The germline V gene has CDR1 SGHTA and CDR2 FQGNSA. The V end lost 3 bases, the J end lost 0 bases, and 8 bases lay between the germline ends. This CDR3 reads CASSLDRNQETQYF. DNA for the CDR3: TGTGCCAGCAGCTTGGACAGAAACCAAGAGACCCAGTACTTC.

The chain employs TRBV6-5 and TRBJ2-7; 9 bases align to TRBD1. Germline CDR1 and CDR2: MNHEY and SVGAGI. This CDR3 contains 14 residues. With V trimmed by 6 bases and J by 5 bases, 8 bases remained unmatched. This CDR3 is CASSDGTGLNEQYF. The CDR3, as DNA: TGTGCCAGCAGCGACGGGACAGGGCTCAACGAGCAGTACTTC.

This clonotype has only a few counts. The chain combines TRBV4-1 with TRBJ2-1; 7 positions match TRBD2. This CDR3 is 16 amino acids long. Germline lookup yields CDR1 MGHRA and CDR2 YSYEKL. V shed 5 bases, J shed 1 base, and the junction held 8 bases outside the gene matches. The CDR3 loop is CASSSSPSGSYNEQFF. In nucleotides, the CDR3 is TGCGCCAGCAGCTCAAGCCCTAGCGGATCCTACAATGAGCAGTTCTTC.

This clonotype has at least ten counts. This rearrangement joins TRBV20-1 to TRBJ2-3, with D possibly being TRBD1 (5 bases). The germline V gene has CDR1 DFQATT and CDR2 SNEGSKA (reference sequence). CDR3 length equals 14 residues. V lost 3 bases and J 2 bases, leaving 12 bases between the germline ends. CDR3 DNA sequence: TGCAGTGCTAGTTTTCAGGGCCACACAGATACGCAGTATTTT. This sequence encodes CSASFQGHTDTQYF.

This clonotype was picked up many times. V is TRBV5-6 and J is TRBJ1-2; 8 bases are a match to TRBD1. This CDR3 comprises 17 residues. V shed 3 bases and J 3 bases; nucleotides not matched to a gene: 13. The V gene's germline CDR1 is SGHDT and CDR2 YYEEEE. For the CDR3, the DNA is TGTGCCAGCAGCTCGACGTCTGGACAGGGTATTGACTATGGCTACACCTTC. Its protein is CASSSTSGQGIDYGYTF.

This clonotype was seen a few times. This may stem from a read error, because a much larger clone lies one nucleotide away. The conserved phenylalanine or tryptophan is not found at the CDR3 terminus, so this likely reflects a read error. J is TRBJ2-4 and V is TRBV27; TRBD1 aligns across 8 bases. This CDR3 comprises 15 residues. CDR1 and CDR2 (germline): MNHEY, SMNVEV (reference sequence). Unmatched junction bases numbered 5, after V lost 5 bases and J lost 2 bases. Here the CDR3 DNA reads TGTGCCAGCAGTCCTACAGGGGGAACCAAAAACATTCAGTACATC. This codes for CASSPTGGTKNIQYI.

The chain is built from TRBV18 and TRBJ2-1, with D possibly TRBD2 on 5 matching bases. Trimming left V 2 bases short and J 10 bases short, with 12 bases between. From germline, CDR1 is KGHSH and CDR2 LQKENI. This CDR3 contains 13 residues. In DNA form, the CDR3 reads TGTGCCAGCTCACCAGTTGTATCGGGGGAGCAGTTCTTC. This codes for CASSPVVSGEQFF.

This clonotype was found many times. CDR3 protein: CASSSGWESGELFF. DNA of the CDR3: TGCGCCAGCAGCTCCGGTTGGGAGTCCGGGGAGCTGTTTTTT. The rearrangement joins TRBV5-1 to TRBJ2-2; TRBD2 might be the D (5 bases). This CDR3 has 14 residues. In germline, CDR1 is SGHRS, CDR2 YFSETQ. V gave up 3 bases and J gave up 6 bases, with 12 bases separating them. Based on the CDR3 plus reference TRBV5-1 and TRBJ2-2, the full variable domain is KAGVTQTPRYLIKTRGQQVTLSCSPISGHRSVSWYQQTPGQGLQFLFEYFSETQRNKGNFPGRFSGRQFSNSRSEMNVSTLELGDSALYLCASSSGWESGELFFGEGSRLTVL.

This clonotype was observed many times. The chain carries TRBV7-2 and TRBJ2-3, with D perhaps TRBD2 (6 bases). CDR3 size: 16 residues. V was cut by 4 bases and J by 2 bases, with 16 bases left in between. In germline, CDR1 is SGHTA, CDR2 FQGNSA. In DNA, the CDR3 is TGTGCCAGCAGCTCGAGGGGAGCGGGCTCCACAGATACGCAGTATTTT. It specifies CASSSRGAGSTDTQYF.

The chain couples TRBV7-8 to TRBJ2-7; D is ambiguous. The V gene lost 5 bases and the J gene lost 1 base, with 6 bases spanning the gap. The CDR3 has 12 amino acids. Germline CDR1 is SGHVS and CDR2 is FQNEAQ. CDR3: CASSLVSYEQYV. DNA for the CDR3: TGTGCCAGCAGCCTCGTTTCCTACGAGCAGTACGTC.